The 11 T cell receptor beta chains below were found in one sample sequenced in a study of cytomegalovirus exposure and HLA in healthy donors. It was with 60 Vbeta and 13 Jbeta primers that the PCR ran. Clones were sequenced by immunoSEQ multiplex PCR, and TCRdb holds only the in-frame ones, with some missing. Of under 200,000 clones in the sample, around 88% were seen once. The sample consisted of PBMCs. All receptors come from a woman aged 25 to 45 in good health and CMV-seronegative.

The V and J genes are TRBV5-1 and TRBJ2-1, with 8 bases matching TRBD1. Germline V gene sequence: CDR1 SGHRS, CDR2 YFSETQ. The V gene end was trimmed by 2 bases and the J gene end by 0 bases; junction bases not matched to a gene: 4. The CDR3 totals 16 residues. CDR3 bases: TGCGCCAGCAGCTTCACTACAGGGGGCTCCTACAATGAGCAGTTCTTC. Protein: CASSFTTGGSYNEQFF.

The chain couples TRBV5-1 to TRBJ2-1, with 13 bases lining up with TRBD2. V lost 7 bases to trimming and J lost 7 bases; unmatched junction nucleotides: 5. CDR1 SGHRS and CDR2 YFSETQ come from the germline V gene. The CDR3 is 14 residues long. The CDR3 sequence is CASGGTSGANEQFF. The CDR3 nucleotides are TGCGCCAGCGGCGGGACTAGCGGGGCTAATGAGCAGTTCTTC.

The chain employs TRBV7-2 and TRBJ2-4, with 7 bases lining up with TRBD2. V was pared by 4 bases and J by 0 bases, with 6 bases of the junction left unmatched. The CDR3 extends over 16 amino acids. The germline V gene encodes CDR1 SGHTA and CDR2 FQGNSA. CDR3 residues: CASSSVREKAKNIQYF. CDR3 in DNA: TGTGCCAGCAGCTCAGTGCGGGAGAAAGCCAAAAACATTCAGTACTTC.

The J gene is TRBJ1-1, the V gene TRBV7-9, with 7 bases lining up with TRBD1. The germline gives CDR1 SEHNR, CDR2 FQNEAQ (reference sequence). CDR3 length: 15 residues. Losses at the gene ends were 7 bases for V and 4 bases for J; bases not matched to a gene: 12. CDR3 sequence reads: CASTPMMQGGTEAFF. Here the CDR3 DNA reads TGTGCCAGCACCCCGATGATGCAGGGGGGCACTGAAGCTTTCTTT.

The V call is TRBV7-2, the J call TRBJ1-2, with 8 bases fitting TRBD1. The ends lost 4 bases at V and 4 bases at J; junction bases unmatched: 8. The V gene's germline CDR1 is SGHTA and CDR2 FQGNSA. This CDR3 is 15 amino acids long. CDR3 DNA: TGTGCCAGCAGCTCCCGGACAGGGTTGACCTATGGCTACACCTTC. Its translation: CASSSRTGLTYGYTF.

The V gene is TRBV7-2, the J gene TRBJ1-1; 8 nucleotides agree with TRBD1. CDR3 length: 14 amino acids. The trim removed 4 bases at V and 0 bases at J, leaving 1 base unmatched. Germline-derived CDR1 and CDR2 are SGHTA and FQGNSA. CDR3 residues: CASSSGGMNTEAFF. In DNA form, the CDR3 reads TGTGCCAGCAGCTCAGGGGGCATGAACACTGAAGCTTTCTTT.

The CDR3 spells CASSLAPGGPGYTF. CDR3 coding DNA: TGCGCCAGCAGCTTGGCCCCGGGAGGGCCTGGCTACACCTTC. This sequence joins TRBV5-1 and TRBJ1-2; D is ambiguous. Germline CDR1 and CDR2: SGHRS and YFSETQ. The V and J ends lost 0 bases and 7 bases respectively, with 13 bases between them. CDR3 length equals 14 residues.

This chain joins TRBV19 and TRBJ1-1, with TRBD1 matching over 8 bases. J was trimmed by 5 bases and V by 9 bases; bases with no gene match: 11. In germline, CDR1 is LNHDA, CDR2 SQIVND (reference sequence). The CDR3 is made up of 14 amino acids. CDR3 coding DNA: TGTGCCAGCCGTCCTAGGACAGGGCGAACTGAAGCTTTCTTT. This gives the protein CASRPRTGRTEAFF. The whole variable domain, filled in from reference TRBV19 and TRBJ1-1, reads DGGITQSPKYLFRKEGQNVTLSCEQNLNHDAMYWYRQDPGQGLRLIYYSQIVNDFQKGDIAEGYSVSREKKESFPLTVTSAQKNPTAFYLCASRPRTGRTEAFFGQGTRLTVV.

The chain has TRBV5-6 and TRBJ2-3, with TRBD2 as a possible D gene (5 bases). Germline V gene sequence: CDR1 SGHDT, CDR2 YYEEEE. V lost 3 bases, J lost 12 bases, and 14 bases lay in between. The CDR3 runs 12 residues. The CDR3 DNA reads as TGTGCCAGCAGCTCGCCGGACTTTTCCCAGTATTTT. It codes for CASSSPDFSQYF.

This chain uses TRBV18 with TRBJ2-7; 7 positions agree with TRBD1. V was pared by 1 base and J by 2 bases, with 5 bases of the junction left unmatched. The germline gives CDR1 KGHSH, CDR2 LQKENI. The CDR3 is made up of 15 amino acids. The CDR3 is CASSPRSGGPYEQYF. CDR3 DNA sequence: TGTGCCAGCTCACCACGGTCAGGGGGACCCTACGAGCAGTACTTC.

This clone was detected once. The rearrangement links TRBV6-1 to TRBJ1-5; 10 nucleotides line up with TRBD1. Germline trimming cut 7 bases from V and 4 bases from J; bases unmatched to any gene: 7. The CDR3 spans 15 residues. The V gene's germline CDR1 is MNHNS and CDR2 SASEGT. CDR3 protein: CASTKDRGGNQPQHF. DNA for the CDR3: TGTGCCAGCACTAAGGACAGGGGGGGAAATCAGCCCCAGCATTTT.